These 23 T cell receptor beta chains were sequenced from one sample in a study of technical replicates of blood from a handful of donors. Here immunoSEQ multiplex PCR was the method, and the copy in TCRdb shows in-frame clones only, minus some. This table has tens of thousands of clones, about 95% appearing once. Sequencing was carried out using PBMCs. These receptors were obtained from a human donor in good health. Some clones in this sample may be carry-over from other donors' samples.

Turning to this clone: The sample has other DNA sequences that encode this CDR3 too. The chain couples TRBV7-8 to TRBJ2-5, with 8 bases fitting TRBD2. V trimming: 5 bases; J trimming: 5 bases; junction bases outside the gene matches: 4. Germline loops: CDR1 SGHVS, CDR2 FQNEAQ. CDR3 length: 13 amino acids. DNA of the CDR3: TGTGCCAGCAGCCTCCGGGGGGGGGAGACCCAGTACTTC. Amino acid sequence: CASSLRGGETQYF.

The chain carries TRBV30 and TRBJ1-2; D gene ambiguous. Germline CDR1 and CDR2: GTSNPN and SVGIG (reference sequence). CDR3 length equals 10 residues. Trimming pared 5 bases from V and 7 bases from J, leaving 8 bases between. DNA for the CDR3: TGTGCCTGGGGAGTTTTTGGCTACACCTTC. It specifies CAWGVFGYTF.

V gene TRBV7-2 combines with J gene TRBJ2-3; tentatively, D is TRBD2 (6 bases). This CDR3 spans 12 amino acids. Trimming took off 6 bases at V and 4 bases at J, with 8 bases between the two ends. Germline V gene sequence: CDR1 SGHTA, CDR2 FQGNSA. DNA of the CDR3: TGTGCCAGCAGGGGAGGATCAGATACGCAGTATTTT. Its translation: CASRGGSDTQYF.

V and J are TRBV6-5 and TRBJ2-2, with 7 bases aligning to TRBD2. The V gene's germline CDR1 is MNHEY and CDR2 SVGAGI. The CDR3 totals 15 residues. With 0 bases clipped from V and 2 bases from J, the junction kept 0 bases outside the gene matches. CDR3 DNA: TGTGCCAGCAGTTACTCGGGACTAAACACCGGGGAGCTGTTTTTT. This codes for CASSYSGLNTGELFF.

In regard to this clone: Being one base from a much bigger clone, this may be a read error. This CDR3 is also generated by other DNA sequences in the sample. V gene TRBV5-1 combines with J gene TRBJ2-1; TRBD1 aligns across 7 bases. This CDR3 has 14 residues. The V gene's germline CDR1 is SGHRS and CDR2 YFSETQ. The junction had 3 bases not matched to a gene; V was cut back by 3 bases and J by 3 bases. The chain's CDR3 is CASSSSGGYNEQFF. In DNA, the CDR3 is TGCGCCAGCAGCTCATCAGGGGGCTACAATGAGCAGTTCTTC.

The rearrangement uses TRBV4-1 and TRBJ1-2; D is perhaps TRBD1 (6 bases). There are 19 residues in the CDR3. Germline CDR1 MGHRA, CDR2 YSYEKL. V was clipped by 5 bases and J by 8 bases, with 33 bases between them. CDR3 DNA sequence: TGCGCCAGCAGCACTCACGTACCTTCCCAAAGGTGGCAGGGGAGCGGCTACACCTTC. Translating gives CASSTHVPSQRWQGSGYTF.

The chain has TRBV7-8 and TRBJ1-3; D uncertain. This CDR3 has 17 amino acids. The V gene's germline CDR1 is SGHVS and CDR2 FQNEAQ. Trimming took off 1 base at V and 4 bases at J, with 17 bases between the two ends. The CDR3 DNA is TGTGCCAGCAGCTTAGATAACTCGCACCGAGGGGGAAACACCATATATTTT. Amino acid sequence: CASSLDNSHRGGNTIYF.

The rearrangement joins TRBV4-3 to TRBJ1-6; D uncertain. V shed 6 bases and J shed 5 bases, with 17 bases lying between them. The CDR3 sequence is 16 residues long. Germline values: CDR1 LGHNA, CDR2 YSLEER. CDR3 amino acids: CASSKAWASNNSPLHF. The DNA for the CDR3 is TGCGCCAGCAGTAAGGCATGGGCATCAAATAATTCACCCCTCCACTTT.

The J gene is TRBJ1-2, the V gene TRBV19; TRBD1 matches at 7 bases. V lost 4 bases to trimming and J lost 3 bases; unmatched junction nucleotides: 8. The germline CDR1 and CDR2 sequences are LNHDA and SQIVND (reference sequence). The CDR3 is 15 amino acids. This CDR3 is CASSTATGTDYGYTF. CDR3 coding DNA: TGTGCCAGTAGTACGGCCACCGGGACAGACTATGGCTACACCTTC. Supplemented by reference TRBV19 and TRBJ1-2, the full variable domain reads DGGITQSPKYLFRKEGQNVTLSCEQNLNHDAMYWYRQDPGQGLRLIYYSQIVNDFQKGDIAEGYSVSREKKESFPLTVTSAQKNPTAFYLCASSTATGTDYGYTFGSGTRLTVV.

This sequence joins TRBV18 and TRBJ1-1; D is uncertain. CDR1 KGHSH and CDR2 LQKENI come from the germline V gene. The CDR3 length is 16 residues. V dropped 2 bases and J dropped 0 bases, with 13 bases sitting between them. The CDR3 loop reads CASSPEGRALNTEAFF. DNA for the CDR3: TGTGCCAGCTCACCAGAAGGGAGGGCTTTGAACACTGAAGCTTTCTTT.

This clone has only one observation. The chain combines TRBV6-5 with TRBJ2-7; 10 bases are shared with TRBD1. The V segment lost 6 bases and the J segment 3 bases; nucleotides outside the gene matches: 8. Germline V lookup: CDR1 MNHEY, CDR2 SVGAGI. CDR3 length: 15 residues. The CDR3 region has the DNA TGTGCCAGCAGCTCCCCCGGGACAGGGGTCTACGAGCAGTACTTC. Encoded protein: CASSSPGTGVYEQYF.

As regards this clone: Other DNA variants within this sample encode the same CDR3. CDR3 protein: CAWSVGGSSYEQYF. CDR3 coding DNA: TGTGCCTGGAGTGTGGGCGGGAGCTCCTACGAGCAGTACTTC. The J gene is TRBJ2-7, the V gene TRBV30; 7 bases line up with TRBD2. The ends lost 0 bases at V and 0 bases at J; junction bases unmatched: 2. The CDR3 sequence is 14 residues long. Germline values: CDR1 GTSNPN, CDR2 SVGIG (reference sequence).

The CDR3 loop is CASSLSLTQPGAYF. The CDR3, as DNA: TGTGCCAGCAGCCTATCCCTGACACAGCCTGGGGCTTACTTC. The chain is built from TRBV7-8 and TRBJ2-7; a possible D gene is TRBD1 (5 bases). Germline CDR1 SGHVS, CDR2 FQNEAQ. This CDR3 is built from 14 residues. V was shortened by 5 bases and J by 13 bases, with 24 bases between the two germline ends.

The chain links TRBV11-2 to TRBJ2-7, with TRBD1 matching 9 bases. The length of the CDR3 is 16 residues. V lost 2 bases to trimming and J lost 5 bases; unmatched junction nucleotides: 10. CDR1 and CDR2 (germline): SGHAT, FQNNGV. CDR3 DNA sequence: TGTGCCAGCAGCTTACGTGCGCGGGACAGGGAACACGAGCAGTACTTC. This encodes CASSLRARDREHEQYF.

The J gene is TRBJ2-4, the V gene TRBV7-7; 8 bases agree with TRBD1. This CDR3 contains 13 residues. V was clipped by 5 bases and J by 8 bases; unmatched bases: 5. Germline V gene lookup returns CDR1 SSHAT and CDR2 FNYEAQ (reference sequence). The CDR3 region has the DNA TGTGCCAGCAGCCCCGGACAGGGAGACATTCAGTACTTC. Translated, it gives CASSPGQGDIQYF.

This clone was picked up one time. V gene TRBV7-2 combines with J gene TRBJ1-2, with TRBD1 as a possible D gene (5 bases). Germline V lookup: CDR1 SGHTA, CDR2 FQGNSA. V was clipped by 2 bases and J by 4 bases, with 11 bases between them. The CDR3 is 14 amino acids. The CDR3 region is CASSLQGSSYGYTF. CDR3 DNA: TGTGCCAGCAGCTTACAGGGAAGTAGCTATGGCTACACCTTC.

The J gene is TRBJ2-1, the V gene TRBV30; TRBD2 aligns across 10 bases. V gave up 2 bases and J gave up 4 bases; unmatched junction bases: 20. The CDR3 sequence is 20 residues long. Germline-derived CDR1 and CDR2 are GTSNPN and SVGIG (reference sequence). Here the CDR3 reads CAWSKYGLAASRRRYNEQFF. As DNA, the CDR3 is TGTGCCTGGAGTAAGTACGGACTAGCGGCCTCACGGAGGAGGTACAATGAGCAGTTCTTC. Full variable domain (rest looked up from reference TRBV30 and TRBJ2-1): SQTIHQWPATLVQPVGSPLSLECTVEGTSNPNLYWYRQAAGRGLQLLFYSVGIGQISSEVPQNLSASRPQDRQFILSSKKLLLSDSGFYLCAWSKYGLAASRRRYNEQFFGPGTRLTVL.

The chain couples TRBV7-9 to TRBJ1-1; D call uncertain. Germline CDR1 is SEHNR and CDR2 is FQNEAQ (reference sequence). The CDR3 sequence is 13 residues long. V lost 2 bases and J lost 5, with 9 bases in between. CDR3: CASSLLSLTEAFF. The DNA for the CDR3 is TGTGCCAGCAGCTTACTTTCGTTGACTGAAGCTTTCTTT.

This clone was seen a single time. The V gene is TRBV30, the J gene TRBJ1-3; D not certain. Germline V gives CDR1 GTSNPN, CDR2 SVGIG (reference sequence). This CDR3 has 12 amino acids. V dropped 3 bases and J dropped 4 bases, with 7 bases sitting between them. CDR3 DNA sequence: TGTGCCTGGAGCGGTTCCGGAAACACCATATATTTT. It encodes CAWSGSGNTIYF.

In this sample, this clone turned up once. This chain uses TRBV19 with TRBJ1-1; TRBD1 agrees at 7 bases. V was clipped by 5 bases and J by 0 bases; unmatched bases: 9. This CDR3 has 16 amino acids. Germline loops: CDR1 LNHDA, CDR2 SQIVND (reference sequence). CDR3 region: CASSPGTASMNTEAFF. The DNA of the CDR3 is TGTGCCAGTAGTCCGGGGACAGCGTCAATGAACACTGAAGCTTTCTTT. The full variable domain, its missing parts supplied by reference TRBV19 and TRBJ1-1, is DGGITQSPKYLFRKEGQNVTLSCEQNLNHDAMYWYRQDPGQGLRLIYYSQIVNDFQKGDIAEGYSVSREKKESFPLTVTSAQKNPTAFYLCASSPGTASMNTEAFFGQGTRLTVV.

The chain combines TRBV2 with TRBJ2-5; 7 bases are a match to TRBD1. V shed 7 bases, J shed 5 bases, and the junction held 13 bases outside the gene matches. Germline CDR1 and CDR2: SNHLY and FYNNEI. The CDR3 totals 15 residues. The CDR3 DNA is TGTGCCAGCATCAAAGACCGTAGGACAGGCGAGACCCAGTACTTC. This sequence encodes CASIKDRRTGETQYF.

The chain uses TRBV9 and TRBJ1-4; D is perhaps TRBD1 (5 bases). Germline V gene lookup returns CDR1 SGDLS and CDR2 YYNGEE. Trimming stripped 4 bases from V and 0 bases from J, with 10 bases between. CDR3 length: 15 residues. CDR3 in amino acids: CASSLTGATNEKLFF. The CDR3 DNA follows: TGTGCCAGCAGCCTGACGGGGGCAACTAATGAAAAACTGTTTTTT.

The chain combines TRBV7-2 with TRBJ2-7, with D possibly matching TRBD1 (6 bases). Trimming stripped 1 base from V and 6 bases from J, with 10 bases between. The V gene's germline CDR1 is SGHTA and CDR2 FQGNSA. The CDR3 runs to 13 residues. The CDR3 sequence is CASSLEQGVEQYF. The CDR3 nucleotides are TGTGCCAGCAGCTTAGAACAGGGTGTCGAGCAGTACTTC.